Reported below is one T cell receptor beta chain. The antigen remains undetermined. The entry originates in a study of cytomegalovirus exposure and HLA in healthy donors. Whole-study results and caveats: The investigators catalogued 150 to 200 TCR beta chains as cytomegalovirus-associated. Under in vitro conditions, a few CMV-associated chains were confirmed as specific for CMV antigens.

Primers for the PCR totalled 60 Vbeta and 13 Jbeta. Clones were sequenced by immunoSEQ multiplex PCR, and TCRdb holds only the in-frame ones, with some missing. The sample comprises 110,000 or so clones, over 8.5% of which are singletons, and 5.5% to 7.5% rests with the top ten. The TCR sequence derives from a woman aged 35 to 49 in good health and CMV-seropositive. The material sequenced was PBMCs.

The CDR3 DNA is TGTGCCAGCAGTCTTAACACCGGGGAGCTGTTTTTT. Translated: CASSLNTGELFF. The chain couples TRBV27 to TRBJ2-2; D uncertain. V lost 5 bases and J lost 2, with 3 bases in between. CDR1 is MNHEY and CDR2 is SMNVEV in the germline V gene (reference sequence). The CDR3 is 12 residues long.